This T cell receptor (beta chain) was documented in a study of blood T cell repertoires in COVID-19 (dated by TCRdb to between 2020 and 2021). Study-wide context: The collaborator samples originated in the United States, Italy and Spain and spanned the acute and convalescent phases of COVID-19. Samples were obtained from the ongoing ImmuneRACE study (first 160 participants) and from over a thousand subjects provided by 6 global collaborators. The repertoires were released in a freely available public database intended as a resource for research on the immune response to SARS-CoV-2. The sample metadata nearly always contained a de-identified subject ID, COVID-19 status, age in years and sex. Subjects who had been exposed to COVID-19, were actively infected with it, or had recovered from it provided the deeply sampled blood TCRbeta repertoires that made up the dataset. HLA class I and class II types, where available, came from metadata supplied by the sample provider rather than from assay-based typing. The material from the prospective study consisted of cDNA or gDNA derived from T cells, B-cell-depleted T cells, or PBMCs.

CDR1 and CDR2 (GTSNPN, SVGIG) derive from the germline V gene (reference sequence). The CDR3 contains 13 residues, cysteine and phenylalanine counted. Solely the CDR3 DNA is kept, with 39 bases framed from the first base. V was cut back by 3 bases and J by 9 bases, leaving a gap of 15 bases between them. Results and caveats for the whole study, not just this receptor: How much clinical and demographic metadata was included differed by source and by participant, and the metadata was provided uncurated.

One collaborating source in Seattle enrolled patients while the patients were actively infected and followed the patients over time throughout the course of disease. Collaborating institutions collected whole blood in K2EDTA tubes following their own protocols. For TCRbeta analysis, collaborators shipped samples as frozen whole blood, isolated PBMCs, or DNA extracted from either of those sample types. The immunoSEQ Assay, a bias-controlled multiplex PCR, was used to amplify TCRbeta CDR3 regions from genomic DNA. The authors processed their data as follows. The number of nucleated cells in each sample was estimated from the amplification of reference gene primers within the assay. To quantify the absolute abundance of each unique TCRbeta CDR3 rearrangement, sequence reads were collapsed and filtered. For each sample, productive Simpson clonality was calculated as the square root of Simpson's diversity index across productive rearrangements. TCRdb provides this immuneACCESS table in a form limited to in-frame rearrangements. Some clones are lacking; in checked studies, under half of them reflect an unresolved V gene, and why the rest are absent is not known. The DNA gave D and trimming, while V, J and clone size come from that table. Present in this sample are 220,000 or so clones, 75% to 85% of which were seen just once. The top ten hold roughly 8.2% of the sample.

Turning to this clone: Its target antigen remains unknown. No base quality values were provided; no much bigger clone lies one nucleotide off.

The receptor was isolated from an elderly woman with COVID-19, enrolled during active disease. Sequencing was carried out using peripheral blood. Here the chain combines TRBV30 and TRBJ2-1; TRBD2 is possibly the D segment (6 matching bases). The CDR3 has the sequence CAWRRDFPGEQFF. The nucleotides are TGTGCCTGGAGACGGGACTTCCCGGGTGAGCAGTTCTTC.